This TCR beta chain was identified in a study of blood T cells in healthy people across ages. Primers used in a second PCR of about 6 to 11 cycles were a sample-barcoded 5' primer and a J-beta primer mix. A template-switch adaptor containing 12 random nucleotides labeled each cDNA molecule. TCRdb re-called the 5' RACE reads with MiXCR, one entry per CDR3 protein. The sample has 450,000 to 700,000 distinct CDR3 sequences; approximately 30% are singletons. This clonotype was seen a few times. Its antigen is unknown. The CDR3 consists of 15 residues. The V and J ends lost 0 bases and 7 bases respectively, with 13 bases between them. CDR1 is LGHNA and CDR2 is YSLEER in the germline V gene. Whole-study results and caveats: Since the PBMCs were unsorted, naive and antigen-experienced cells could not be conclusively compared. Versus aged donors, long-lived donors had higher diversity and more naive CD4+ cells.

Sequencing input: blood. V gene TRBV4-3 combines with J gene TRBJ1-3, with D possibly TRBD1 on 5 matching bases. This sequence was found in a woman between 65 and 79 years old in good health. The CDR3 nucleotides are TGCGCCAGCAGCCAAGATCCGCGGGGGAGGAACACCATATATTTT. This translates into CASSQDPRGRNTIYF.